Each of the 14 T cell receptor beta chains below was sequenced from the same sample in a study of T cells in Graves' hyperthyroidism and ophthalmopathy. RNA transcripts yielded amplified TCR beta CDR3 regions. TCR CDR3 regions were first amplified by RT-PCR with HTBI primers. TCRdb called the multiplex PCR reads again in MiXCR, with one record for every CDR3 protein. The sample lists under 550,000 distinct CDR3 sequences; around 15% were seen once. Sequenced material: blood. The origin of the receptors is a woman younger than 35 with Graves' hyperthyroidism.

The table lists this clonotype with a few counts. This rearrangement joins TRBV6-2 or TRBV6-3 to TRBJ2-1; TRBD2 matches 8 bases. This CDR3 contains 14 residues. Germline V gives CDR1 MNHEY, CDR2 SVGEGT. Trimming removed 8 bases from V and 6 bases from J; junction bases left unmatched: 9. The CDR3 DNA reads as TGTGCCAGCCGGCCCTCGGGGGGGGTCAATGAGCAGTTCTTC. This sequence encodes CASRPSGGVNEQFF.

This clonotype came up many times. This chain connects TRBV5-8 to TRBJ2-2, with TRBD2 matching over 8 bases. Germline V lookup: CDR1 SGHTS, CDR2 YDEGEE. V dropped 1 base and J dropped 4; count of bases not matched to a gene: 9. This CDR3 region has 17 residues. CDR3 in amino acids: CASSLPSGRGGTGELFF. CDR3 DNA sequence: TGTGCCAGCAGCTTGCCCAGCGGGAGAGGAGGCACCGGGGAGCTGTTTTTT.

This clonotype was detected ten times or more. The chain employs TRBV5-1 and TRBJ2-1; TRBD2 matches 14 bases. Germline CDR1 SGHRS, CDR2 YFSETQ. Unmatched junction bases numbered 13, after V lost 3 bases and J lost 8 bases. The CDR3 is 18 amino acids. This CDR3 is CASSSPPGLAGASDEQFF. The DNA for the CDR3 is TGCGCCAGCAGCTCGCCTCCGGGACTAGCGGGAGCATCCGATGAGCAGTTCTTC.

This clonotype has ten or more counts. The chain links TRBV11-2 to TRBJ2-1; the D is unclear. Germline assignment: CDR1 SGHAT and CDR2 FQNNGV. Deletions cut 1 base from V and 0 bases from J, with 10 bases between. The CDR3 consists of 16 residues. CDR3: CASSLVDRSSYNEQFF. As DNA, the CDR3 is TGTGCCAGCAGCTTAGTTGATCGGAGCTCCTACAATGAGCAGTTCTTC.

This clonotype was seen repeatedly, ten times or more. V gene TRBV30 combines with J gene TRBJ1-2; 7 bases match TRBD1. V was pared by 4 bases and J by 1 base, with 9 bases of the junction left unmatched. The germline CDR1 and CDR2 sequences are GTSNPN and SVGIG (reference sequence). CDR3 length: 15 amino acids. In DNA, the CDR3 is TGTGCCTGGACCCAGGGGGGACAGCATAACTATGGCTACACCTTC. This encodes CAWTQGGQHNYGYTF.

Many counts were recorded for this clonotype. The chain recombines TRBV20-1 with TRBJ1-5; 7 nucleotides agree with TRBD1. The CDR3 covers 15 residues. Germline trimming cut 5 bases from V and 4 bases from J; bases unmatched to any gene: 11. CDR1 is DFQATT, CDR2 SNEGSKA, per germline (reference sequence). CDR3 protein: CSALDRVEQNQPQHF. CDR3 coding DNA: TGCAGTGCTCTCGACAGGGTCGAGCAAAATCAGCCCCAGCATTTT.

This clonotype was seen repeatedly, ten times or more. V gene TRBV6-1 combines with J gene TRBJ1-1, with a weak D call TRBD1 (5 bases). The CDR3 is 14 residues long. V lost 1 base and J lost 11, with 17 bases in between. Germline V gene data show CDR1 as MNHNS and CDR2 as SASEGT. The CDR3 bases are TGTGCCAGCAGTGAAGGAATGGTGGGGGGGTTTGCTTTCTTT. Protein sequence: CASSEGMVGGFAFF.

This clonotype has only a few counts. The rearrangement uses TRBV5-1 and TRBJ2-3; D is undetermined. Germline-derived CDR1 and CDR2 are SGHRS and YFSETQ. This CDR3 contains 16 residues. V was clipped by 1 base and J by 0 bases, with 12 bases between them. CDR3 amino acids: CASSLFSRSSTDTQYF. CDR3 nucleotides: TGCGCCAGCAGCTTGTTTTCACGCTCTAGCACAGATACGCAGTATTTT.

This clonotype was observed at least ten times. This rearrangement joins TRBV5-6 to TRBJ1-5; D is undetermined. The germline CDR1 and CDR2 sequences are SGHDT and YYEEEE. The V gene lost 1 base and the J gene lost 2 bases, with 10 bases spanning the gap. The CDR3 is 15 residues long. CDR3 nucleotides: TGTGCCAGCAGCTTGCGGGGTATTGGCAATCAGCCCCAGCATTTT. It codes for CASSLRGIGNQPQHF.

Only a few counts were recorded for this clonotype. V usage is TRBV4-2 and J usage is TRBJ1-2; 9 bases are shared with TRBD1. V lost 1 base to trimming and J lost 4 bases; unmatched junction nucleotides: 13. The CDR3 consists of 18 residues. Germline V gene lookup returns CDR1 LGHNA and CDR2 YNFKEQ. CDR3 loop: CASSQVPRGPTGGYGYTF. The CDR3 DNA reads TGTGCCAGCAGCCAAGTACCGAGGGGACCGACAGGGGGCTATGGCTACACCTTC.

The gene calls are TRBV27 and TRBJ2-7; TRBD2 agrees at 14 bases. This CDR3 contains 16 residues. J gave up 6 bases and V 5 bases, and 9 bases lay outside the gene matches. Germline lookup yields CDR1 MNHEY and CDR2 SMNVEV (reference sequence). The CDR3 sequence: CASSPRTSGGSGEQYF. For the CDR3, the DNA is TGTGCCAGCAGTCCTCGGACTAGCGGGGGGTCCGGCGAGCAGTACTTC.

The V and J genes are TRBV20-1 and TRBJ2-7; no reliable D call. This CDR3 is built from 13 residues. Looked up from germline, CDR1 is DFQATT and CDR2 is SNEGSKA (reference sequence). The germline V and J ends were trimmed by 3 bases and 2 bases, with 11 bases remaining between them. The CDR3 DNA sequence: TGCAGTGCTAGGTTACTACCGACCTACGAGCAGTACTTC. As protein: CSARLLPTYEQYF.

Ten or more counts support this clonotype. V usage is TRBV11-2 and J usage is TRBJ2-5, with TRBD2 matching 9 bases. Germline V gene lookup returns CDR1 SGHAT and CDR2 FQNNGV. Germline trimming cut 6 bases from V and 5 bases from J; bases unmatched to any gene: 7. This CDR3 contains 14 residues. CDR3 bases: TGTGCCAGCAGTCCTCGGACTAGCGTTGAGACCCAGTACTTC. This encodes CASSPRTSVETQYF.

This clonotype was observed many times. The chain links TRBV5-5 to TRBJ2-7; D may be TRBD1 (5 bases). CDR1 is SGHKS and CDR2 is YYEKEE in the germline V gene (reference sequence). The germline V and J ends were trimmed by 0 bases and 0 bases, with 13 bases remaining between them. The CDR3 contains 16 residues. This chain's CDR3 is CASSLAAGRISYEQYF. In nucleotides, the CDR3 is TGTGCCAGCAGCTTGGCCGCAGGGCGAATCTCCTACGAGCAGTACTTC.